The rows below give T cell receptor beta chains drawn from one sample of a study of blood T cell repertoires in COVID-19. Only in-frame clones appear in the TCRdb table, and some are missing; sequencing was by immunoSEQ multiplex PCR. This table has 40,000 to 50,000 clones, roughly nine tenths appearing once. Sequenced sample: peripheral blood. These receptors came from a man aged 45-65 years with active COVID-19. The CDR3 runs from the conserved cysteine through the conserved F or W. The D gene is left open where the match is weak. Size values are once, few and many counts, or a class for expanded clones, and some rows have none.

v_gene: TRBV3-1/TRBV3-2
j_gene: TRBJ1-1
abundance: -
d_gene: -
CDR3nt: TGTGCCAGCGCCTCAAAAAGCCCGGCTGAAGCTTTCTTT
CDR3aa: CASASKSPAEAFF

v_gene: TRBV19
j_gene: TRBJ1-1
abundance: few
d_gene: TRBD1
CDR3nt: TGTGCCAGTAAGGTGGTAGGGGGCCCGAACACTGAAGCTTTCTTT
CDR3aa: CASKVVGGPNTEAFF

v_gene: TRBV4-1
j_gene: TRBJ2-7
abundance: -
d_gene: TRBD2
CDR3nt: TGCGCCAGCAGCCAAGAGTCGCAAGCGGGAGTTGACGAGCAGTACTTC
CDR3aa: CASSQESQAGVDEQYF

v_gene: TRBV27
j_gene: TRBJ2-7
abundance: -
d_gene: TRBD2
CDR3nt: TGTGCCAGCAGCCGTATCCGGGGGGCAAGCGGGAGGTACGAGCAGTACTTC
CDR3aa: CASSRIRGASGRYEQYF

v_gene: TRBV11-2
j_gene: TRBJ2-5
abundance: -
d_gene: TRBD2
CDR3nt: TGTGCCAGCAGCTTAGAAGGTCGGGGTAGCGGGAGCCAAGAGACCCAGTACTTC
CDR3aa: CASSLEGRGSGSQETQYF

v_gene: TRBV18
j_gene: TRBJ2-5
abundance: once
d_gene: -
CDR3nt: TGTGCCAGCTCACCACCCGCGGGCCAAGAGACCCAGTACTTC
CDR3aa: CASSPPAGQETQYF

v_gene: TRBV6-6
j_gene: TRBJ2-4
abundance: -
d_gene: -
CDR3nt: TGTGCCAGCAGAGACAGGTTGGGACCTCCCAAAAACATTCAGTACTTC
CDR3aa: CASRDRLGPPKNIQYF

v_gene: TRBV6-2/TRBV6-3
j_gene: TRBJ2-7
abundance: -
d_gene: TRBD2
CDR3nt: TGTGCCAGCAGTTACTCTAGGACTAGCGGGAGTTACGAGCAGTACTTC
CDR3aa: CASSYSRTSGSYEQYF

v_gene: TRBV5-1
j_gene: TRBJ1-5
abundance: -
d_gene: TRBD1
CDR3nt: TGCGCCAGCAGCTTGGGGCAGGGGGTTGGTCAGCCCCAGCATTTT
CDR3aa: CASSLGQGVGQPQHF

v_gene: TRBV29-1
j_gene: TRBJ1-1
abundance: once
d_gene: -
CDR3nt: TGCAGCGTCCTCGACAGGAGCCCCACTGAAGCTTTCTTT
CDR3aa: CSVLDRSPTEAFF

v_gene: TRBV30
j_gene: TRBJ2-3
abundance: -
d_gene: -
CDR3nt: TGTGCCTGGAGTCCAGAAGGGGCTCAACCCCGAACGCAGTATTTT
CDR3aa: CAWSPEGAQPRTQYF

v_gene: TRBV14
j_gene: TRBJ2-7
abundance: -
d_gene: TRBD2
CDR3nt: TGTGCCAGCAGCCAAGGTGAGCTAGCGGTCTCCTACGAGCAGTACTTC
CDR3aa: CASSQGELAVSYEQYF

v_gene: TRBV29-1
j_gene: TRBJ2-7
abundance: -
d_gene: TRBD2
CDR3nt: TGCAGCGTTGAAACTAGCGCATCCTACGAGCAGTACTTC
CDR3aa: CSVETSASYEQYF

v_gene: TRBV7-9
j_gene: TRBJ2-1
abundance: -
d_gene: TRBD2
CDR3nt: TGTGCCAGCAGCGTGGGACTAGGGTTCAATGAGCAGTTCTTC
CDR3aa: CASSVGLGFNEQFF

v_gene: TRBV5-4
j_gene: TRBJ2-3
abundance: -
d_gene: TRBD2
CDR3nt: TGTGCCAGCAGCTTGGAACTAGCGGGCACAGATACGCAGTATTTT
CDR3aa: CASSLELAGTDTQYF

v_gene: TRBV4-1
j_gene: TRBJ2-1
abundance: -
d_gene: TRBD1
CDR3nt: TGCGCCAGCAGCCAGATGGGACAGGGGAACATCTACAATGAGCAGTTCTTC
CDR3aa: CASSQMGQGNIYNEQFF

v_gene: TRBV28
j_gene: TRBJ1-2
abundance: -
d_gene: TRBD1
CDR3nt: TGTGCCAGCAGTCCAGGGACAGGGATGGGGGGCTACACCTTC
CDR3aa: CASSPGTGMGGYTF

v_gene: TRBV2
j_gene: TRBJ1-6
abundance: -
d_gene: -
CDR3nt: TGTGCCAGCAGCCCAATCGACAGCCTTAATTCACCCCTCCACTTT
CDR3aa: CASSPIDSLNSPLHF

v_gene: TRBV7-2
j_gene: TRBJ1-1
abundance: -
d_gene: TRBD1
CDR3nt: TGTGCCAGCAGCCCCCGACAGGGGGCTATGAACACTGAAGCTTTCTTT
CDR3aa: CASSPRQGAMNTEAFF

v_gene: TRBV7-2
j_gene: TRBJ1-5
abundance: -
d_gene: TRBD1
CDR3nt: TGTGCCAGCAGCTTAGTGGACAGGGAGGGACAGCCCCAGCATTTT
CDR3aa: CASSLVDREGQPQHF

v_gene: TRBV6-2/TRBV6-3
j_gene: TRBJ1-2
abundance: few
d_gene: TRBD1
CDR3nt: TGTGCCAGCAGTTCTCCCGGGACAGGGAACTATGGCTACACCTTC
CDR3aa: CASSSPGTGNYGYTF

v_gene: TRBV7-9
j_gene: TRBJ2-3
abundance: -
d_gene: TRBD1
CDR3nt: TGTGCCAGCAGTAGAGGGACAGATGTTAAAGATACGCAGTATTTT
CDR3aa: CASSRGTDVKDTQYF

v_gene: TRBV10-3
j_gene: TRBJ2-7
abundance: -
d_gene: TRBD1
CDR3nt: TGTGCCATTTCAACCGGGACAGGGGCGGAAGAGCAGTACTTC
CDR3aa: CAISTGTGAEEQYF

v_gene: TRBV19
j_gene: TRBJ1-6
abundance: -
d_gene: -
CDR3nt: TGTGCCAGTAGTATAGGGACAGTACGGAATTCACCCCTCCACTTT
CDR3aa: CASSIGTVRNSPLHF

v_gene: TRBV5-4
j_gene: TRBJ1-1
abundance: -
d_gene: -
CDR3nt: TGTGCCAGCAGCTTCCGCGACAGACCTGAAGCTTTCTTT
CDR3aa: CASSFRDRPEAFF

v_gene: TRBV18
j_gene: TRBJ2-5
abundance: once
d_gene: -
CDR3nt: TGTGCCAGCTCACCGCTCGAGGGAGGTAACCAAGAGACCCAGTACTTC
CDR3aa: CASSPLEGGNQETQYF

v_gene: TRBV4-3
j_gene: TRBJ1-2
abundance: -
d_gene: TRBD1
CDR3nt: TGCGCCAGCAGCCATGCGCTTGACAGGGATCGTGGCTACACCTTC
CDR3aa: CASSHALDRDRGYTF

v_gene: TRBV19
j_gene: TRBJ2-2
abundance: -
d_gene: TRBD2
CDR3nt: TGTGCCAGTCGTAGACTAGCGGGTAACACCGGGGAGCTGTTTTTT
CDR3aa: CASRRLAGNTGELFF

v_gene: TRBV6-5
j_gene: TRBJ2-1
abundance: -
d_gene: -
CDR3nt: TGTGCCAGCAGGCTCTCCCATAGCCATGAGCAGTTCTTC
CDR3aa: CASRLSHSHEQFF

v_gene: TRBV30
j_gene: TRBJ2-7
abundance: -
d_gene: -
CDR3nt: TGTGCCTGGACCCCTGGAGGGATCCACGAGCAGTACTTC
CDR3aa: CAWTPGGIHEQYF

v_gene: TRBV6-2/TRBV6-3
j_gene: TRBJ1-5
abundance: -
d_gene: TRBD1
CDR3nt: TGTGCCAGCAGTTACTCCTTCCGGACAGGCGCATACAGCAATCAGCCCCAGCATTTT
CDR3aa: CASSYSFRTGAYSNQPQHF

v_gene: TRBV5-4
j_gene: TRBJ2-1
abundance: -
d_gene: -
CDR3nt: TGTGCCAGCAGCTTGTGGGAGGAGAAGTTCTTC
CDR3aa: CASSLWEEKFF

v_gene: TRBV19
j_gene: TRBJ1-1
abundance: -
d_gene: -
CDR3nt: TGTGCCAGTCGACAGGACCACACTGAAGCTTTCTTT
CDR3aa: CASRQDHTEAFF

v_gene: TRBV6-1
j_gene: TRBJ2-1
abundance: -
d_gene: TRBD2
CDR3nt: TGTGCCAGCAGTGGAGCGGGAGTAGTTGGTGAGCAGTTCTTC
CDR3aa: CASSGAGVVGEQFF

v_gene: TRBV6-4
j_gene: TRBJ2-7
abundance: -
d_gene: TRBD1
CDR3nt: TGTGCCAGCAGTGACAGACGGACAGGGTGCCGCTACGAGCAGTACTTC
CDR3aa: CASSDRRTGCRYEQYF

v_gene: TRBV11-2
j_gene: TRBJ2-5
abundance: -
d_gene: TRBD1
CDR3nt: TGTGCCAGCAGCCAACAGGGGCCCCAAGAGACCCAGTACTTC
CDR3aa: CASSQQGPQETQYF

v_gene: TRBV7-8
j_gene: TRBJ1-2
abundance: -
d_gene: -
CDR3nt: TGTGCCAGCAGCTTAGATATTAACTATGGCTACACCTTC
CDR3aa: CASSLDINYGYTF

v_gene: TRBV7-9
j_gene: TRBJ2-1
abundance: -
d_gene: TRBD1
CDR3nt: TGTGCCAGCAGCTTAAACAGGGGAGTCTACAATGAGCAGTTCTTC
CDR3aa: CASSLNRGVYNEQFF

v_gene: TRBV27
j_gene: TRBJ2-7
abundance: -
d_gene: -
CDR3nt: TGTGCCAGCAGTCTCTCGACAGAGAGCTACGAGCAGTACTTC
CDR3aa: CASSLSTESYEQYF

v_gene: TRBV30
j_gene: TRBJ1-2
abundance: -
d_gene: -
CDR3nt: TGTGCCTGGAGTGTACTGGTAGAGGATGGCTACACCTTC
CDR3aa: CAWSVLVEDGYTF

v_gene: TRBV5-6
j_gene: TRBJ2-1
abundance: -
d_gene: -
CDR3nt: TGTGCCAGCAGCCCCGCCGGGTCCCGGGGGTATGAGCAGTTCTTC
CDR3aa: CASSPAGSRGYEQFF

v_gene: TRBV6-2/TRBV6-3
j_gene: TRBJ1-5
abundance: -
d_gene: -
CDR3nt: TGTGCCAGCAGTACCACAGGGAACCAGCCCCAGCATTTT
CDR3aa: CASSTTGNQPQHF

v_gene: TRBV15
j_gene: TRBJ2-3
abundance: -
d_gene: TRBD2
CDR3nt: TGTGCCACCAGCACCGGGACTAGTGGAGATACGCAGTATTTT
CDR3aa: CATSTGTSGDTQYF

v_gene: TRBV28
j_gene: TRBJ2-1
abundance: -
d_gene: -
CDR3nt: TGTGCCAGCAGTTCGAGCGGATGGGGTGAGCAGTTCTTC
CDR3aa: CASSSSGWGEQFF

v_gene: TRBV15
j_gene: TRBJ2-6
abundance: -
d_gene: -
CDR3nt: TGTGCCACCAGCAGAGATCCGGGTTCTGGGGCCAACGTCCTGACTTTC
CDR3aa: CATSRDPGSGANVLTF

v_gene: TRBV6-2/TRBV6-3
j_gene: TRBJ2-7
abundance: -
d_gene: TRBD2
CDR3nt: TGTGCCAGCAGTTACTCGGCTAGCGGGAGCAGGTACGAGCAGTACTTC
CDR3aa: CASSYSASGSRYEQYF

v_gene: TRBV27
j_gene: TRBJ1-5
abundance: once
d_gene: -
CDR3nt: TGTGCCAGCAGTGTACAGGGCGGGGGTCAGCCCCAGCATTTT
CDR3aa: CASSVQGGGQPQHF

v_gene: TRBV7-2
j_gene: TRBJ1-4
abundance: -
d_gene: TRBD1
CDR3nt: TGTGCCAGCAGCTTAGGCCGGGACAGGGGAAATGAAAAACTGTTTTTT
CDR3aa: CASSLGRDRGNEKLFF

v_gene: TRBV5-6
j_gene: TRBJ2-7
abundance: -
d_gene: -
CDR3nt: TGTGCCAGCAGCTGGGGCAGGGCTGCCTACGAGCAGTACTTC
CDR3aa: CASSWGRAAYEQYF

v_gene: TRBV7-2
j_gene: TRBJ1-5
abundance: -
d_gene: TRBD1
CDR3nt: TGTGCCAGCAGCCTGGACAGGGATAGCAATCAGCCCCAGCATTTT
CDR3aa: CASSLDRDSNQPQHF

v_gene: TRBV28
j_gene: TRBJ2-1
abundance: -
d_gene: TRBD1
CDR3nt: TGTGCCAGCAGCCCTAGGGACAGGTGGTTCTTC
CDR3aa: CASSPRDRWFF

v_gene: TRBV14
j_gene: TRBJ2-7
abundance: once
d_gene: TRBD2
CDR3nt: TGTGCCAGCAGCCAATGGGGGGGCTACGAGCAGTACTTC
CDR3aa: CASSQWGGYEQYF

v_gene: TRBV30
j_gene: TRBJ2-2
abundance: -
d_gene: TRBD1
CDR3nt: TGTGCCTGGAGTGTGAGAGACAGGGCAGCCGGGGAGCTGTTTTTT
CDR3aa: CAWSVRDRAAGELFF

v_gene: TRBV4-1
j_gene: TRBJ1-1
abundance: once
d_gene: -
CDR3nt: TGCGCCAGCAGCCAAAAATCACCGGGGGAGGGGGTCACTGAAGCTTTCTTT
CDR3aa: CASSQKSPGEGVTEAFF

v_gene: TRBV4-2
j_gene: TRBJ2-1
abundance: -
d_gene: -
CDR3nt: TGTGCCAGCAGCCAAGTCAGGGCTTCGCGACCCGGAGGGTCTAGTGAGCAGTTCTTC
CDR3aa: CASSQVRASRPGGSSEQFF